The rows below give T cell receptor beta chains drawn from one sample of a study of blood T cell repertoires in COVID-19. The protocol was immunoSEQ multiplex PCR, while the TCRdb copy is restricted to in-frame clones and leaves out a portion. The sample lists 70,000 to 80,000 clones; approximately 88% were seen once. Sequenced sample: peripheral blood. These receptors came from a woman in her forties or fifties with acute or convalescent COVID-19. CDR3s include the opening cysteine and the closing phenylalanine or tryptophan. Fields, in order: V gene, J gene, clone size, D gene, CDR3 DNA, CDR3 protein. D genes are given only for firm matches. Clone sizes are given selectively: once, few, many, or a class where the clone is expanded.

V gene: TRBV3-1/TRBV3-2; J gene: TRBJ1-2; clone size: -; D gene: TRBD1; CDR3 DNA: TGTGCCAGCAGCCGGGGACAGCCTAACTATGGCTACACCTTC; CDR3 protein: CASSRGQPNYGYTF
V gene: TRBV27; J gene: TRBJ2-1; clone size: -; D gene: TRBD2; CDR3 DNA: TGTGCCAGCTCTACCTTAGCGGGATCCTACAATGAGCAGTTCTTC; CDR3 protein: CASSTLAGSYNEQFF
V gene: TRBV6-5; J gene: TRBJ1-5; clone size: -; D gene: -; CDR3 DNA: TGTGCCAGCAGATCAACAGGATATAGCAATCAGCCCCAGCATTTT; CDR3 protein: CASRSTGYSNQPQHF
V gene: TRBV27; J gene: TRBJ2-7; clone size: -; D gene: TRBD1; CDR3 DNA: TGTGCCAGCAGTTATCGGGACAGGGTGGGGGAGCAGTACTTC; CDR3 protein: CASSYRDRVGEQYF
V gene: TRBV6-5; J gene: TRBJ1-1; clone size: -; D gene: TRBD1; CDR3 DNA: TGTGCCAGCAGTTACCCAAGCGTACAGGGGAGCACTGAAGCTTTCTTT; CDR3 protein: CASSYPSVQGSTEAFF
V gene: TRBV2; J gene: TRBJ2-5; clone size: -; D gene: TRBD2; CDR3 DNA: TGTGCCAGCAGGCCTGACGGGGGGCTAGCGGGGACCCAGTACTTC; CDR3 protein: CASRPDGGLAGTQYF
V gene: TRBV9; J gene: TRBJ2-2; clone size: -; D gene: -; CDR3 DNA: TGTGCCAGCAGCGCCCGCTGGGCGACCGGGGAGCTGTTTTTT; CDR3 protein: CASSARWATGELFF
V gene: TRBV7-8; J gene: TRBJ2-2; clone size: -; D gene: -; CDR3 DNA: TGTGCCAGCAGCCCTACGTTTACCCGGCGGGACACCGGGGAGCTGTTTTTT; CDR3 protein: CASSPTFTRRDTGELFF
V gene: TRBV7-3; J gene: TRBJ2-2; clone size: -; D gene: TRBD1; CDR3 DNA: TGTGCCAGCAGCTATGGACAGGGTCGGACCGGGGAGCTGTTTTTT; CDR3 protein: CASSYGQGRTGELFF
V gene: TRBV11-3; J gene: TRBJ2-3; clone size: -; D gene: TRBD1; CDR3 DNA: TGTGCCAGCAGCTTAGGGCAGGGGGCCGCAGATACGCAGTATTTT; CDR3 protein: CASSLGQGAADTQYF
V gene: TRBV6-1; J gene: TRBJ2-7; clone size: -; D gene: -; CDR3 DNA: TGTGCCAGCAGTGAGTACAGGACGGATTCCTACGAGCAGTACTTC; CDR3 protein: CASSEYRTDSYEQYF
V gene: TRBV4-3; J gene: TRBJ2-3; clone size: -; D gene: -; CDR3 DNA: TGCGCCAGCGCTTCTACCACGACAGGATACACAGATACGCAGTATTTT; CDR3 protein: CASASTTTGYTDTQYF
V gene: TRBV18; J gene: TRBJ1-1; clone size: -; D gene: -; CDR3 DNA: TGTGCCAGCTCACCGGGACTGAGCACTGAAGCTTTCTTT; CDR3 protein: CASSPGLSTEAFF
V gene: TRBV12-5; J gene: TRBJ2-3; clone size: -; D gene: -; CDR3 DNA: TGTGCTAGTGGTCCACCTAAAAACCCCCTAGACCGGACTCACACAGATACGCAGTATTTT; CDR3 protein: CASGPPKNPLDRTHTDTQYF
V gene: TRBV18; J gene: TRBJ2-7; clone size: -; D gene: TRBD1; CDR3 DNA: TGTGCCAGCTCACCACTCCTAGCAGGGACAGCCTACGAGCAGTACTTC; CDR3 protein: CASSPLLAGTAYEQYF
V gene: TRBV9; J gene: TRBJ2-2; clone size: once; D gene: TRBD1; CDR3 DNA: TGTGCCAGCAGCGTAGAAGGGACAGGGGCCTCCGGGGAGCTGTTTTTT; CDR3 protein: CASSVEGTGASGELFF
V gene: TRBV18; J gene: TRBJ1-5; clone size: -; D gene: TRBD1; CDR3 DNA: TGTGCCAGCTCACCACGTCCGGCCGGGACAGGGGTTAATCAGCCCCAGCATTTT; CDR3 protein: CASSPRPAGTGVNQPQHF
V gene: TRBV2; J gene: TRBJ1-5; clone size: once; D gene: -; CDR3 DNA: TGTGCCAGCAGAGTCTTTGAATGGGGCAGGGTGGTTCAGCCCCAGCATTTT; CDR3 protein: CASRVFEWGRVVQPQHF
V gene: TRBV2; J gene: TRBJ1-1; clone size: -; D gene: TRBD1; CDR3 DNA: TGTGCCAGCAGGGGGACAGGGGTCACTGAAGCTTTCTTT; CDR3 protein: CASRGTGVTEAFF
V gene: TRBV7-2; J gene: TRBJ1-2; clone size: -; D gene: TRBD1; CDR3 DNA: TGTGCCAGCAGCTTATCAAACCCGAGGACAGGGGATGGCTACACCTTC; CDR3 protein: CASSLSNPRTGDGYTF
V gene: TRBV6-5; J gene: TRBJ1-4; clone size: -; D gene: -; CDR3 DNA: TGTGCCAGCAGCATCCAGGGGAGAACTAATGAAAAACTGTTTTTT; CDR3 protein: CASSIQGRTNEKLFF
V gene: TRBV2; J gene: TRBJ1-4; clone size: -; D gene: -; CDR3 DNA: TGTGCCAGCAGTGCTTGGGGGGGGAATAATGAAAAACTGTTTTTT; CDR3 protein: CASSAWGGNNEKLFF
V gene: TRBV5-1; J gene: TRBJ1-1; clone size: few; D gene: TRBD1; CDR3 DNA: TGCGCCAGCAGCTGGACAGGGCCGGGTGGCACTGAAGCTTTCTTT; CDR3 protein: CASSWTGPGGTEAFF
V gene: TRBV11-2; J gene: TRBJ1-1; clone size: once; D gene: -; CDR3 DNA: TGTGCCAGCAGCCCAGGGCGGCTGAACACTGAAGCTTTCTTT; CDR3 protein: CASSPGRLNTEAFF
V gene: TRBV4-1; J gene: TRBJ1-5; clone size: -; D gene: -; CDR3 DNA: TGCGCCAGCAGCCAGGTAACAGGGTGGAATCAGCCCCAGCATTTT; CDR3 protein: CASSQVTGWNQPQHF
V gene: TRBV29-1; J gene: TRBJ2-7; clone size: -; D gene: -; CDR3 DNA: TGCAGCTGGGGGCCTGCCTTGGGTGAGCAGTACTTC; CDR3 protein: CSWGPALGEQYF
V gene: TRBV5-1; J gene: TRBJ2-1; clone size: -; D gene: TRBD2; CDR3 DNA: TGCGCCAGCAGCCTGAGCGGGGAAGCCTACAATGAGCAGTTCTTC; CDR3 protein: CASSLSGEAYNEQFF
V gene: TRBV6-2/TRBV6-3; J gene: TRBJ2-1; clone size: -; D gene: TRBD2; CDR3 DNA: TGTGCCAGCAGTTACTCTAGCGGGAGCGATGAGCAGTTCTTC; CDR3 protein: CASSYSSGSDEQFF
V gene: TRBV9; J gene: TRBJ2-1; clone size: -; D gene: TRBD2; CDR3 DNA: TGTGCCAGCAGCGAAACCGGGACTAGCGGGAGAGCCTCTCAGTTCTTC; CDR3 protein: CASSETGTSGRASQFF
V gene: TRBV7-6; J gene: TRBJ1-1; clone size: -; D gene: TRBD1; CDR3 DNA: TGTGCCAGCAGTGGACAGGGGGTGATGAACACTGAAGCTTTCTTT; CDR3 protein: CASSGQGVMNTEAFF
V gene: TRBV18; J gene: TRBJ2-1; clone size: once; D gene: -; CDR3 DNA: TGTGCCAGCTCACCGATTAGCGGAGAGCAGTTCTTC; CDR3 protein: CASSPISGEQFF
V gene: TRBV5-4; J gene: TRBJ2-1; clone size: -; D gene: -; CDR3 DNA: TGTGCCAGCAGCTTGGATGGGGACAATTACAATGAGCAGTTCTTC; CDR3 protein: CASSLDGDNYNEQFF
V gene: TRBV15; J gene: TRBJ2-1; clone size: few; D gene: TRBD2; CDR3 DNA: TGTGCCACCAGCGGGAGACTAGCGGAAAACTACAATGAGCAGTTCTTC; CDR3 protein: CATSGRLAENYNEQFF
V gene: TRBV6-5; J gene: TRBJ1-3; clone size: -; D gene: TRBD1; CDR3 DNA: TGTGCCAGTAAAGGGGGCGCTGGAAACACCATATATTTT; CDR3 protein: CASKGGAGNTIYF
V gene: TRBV19; J gene: TRBJ1-3; clone size: -; D gene: -; CDR3 DNA: TGTGCCAGTAGTATTAAGTCGGGGGTCGTGGGGAACTCCGGAAACACCATATATTTT; CDR3 protein: CASSIKSGVVGNSGNTIYF
V gene: TRBV19; J gene: TRBJ2-3; clone size: -; D gene: TRBD2; CDR3 DNA: TGTGCCAGTAGTATCCCCCTCAGCGGGAGCGGAGATACGCAGTATTTT; CDR3 protein: CASSIPLSGSGDTQYF
V gene: TRBV3-1/TRBV3-2; J gene: TRBJ2-1; clone size: -; D gene: TRBD2; CDR3 DNA: TGTGCCAGCAGCCAAGGTTTTGCGGGGGGGGTGATGTGGGATGAGCAGTTCTTC; CDR3 protein: CASSQGFAGGVMWDEQFF
V gene: TRBV5-4; J gene: TRBJ2-5; clone size: -; D gene: TRBD1; CDR3 DNA: TGTGCCAGCGGACCCGGACAGGGACGCCAAGAGACCCAGTACTTC; CDR3 protein: CASGPGQGRQETQYF
V gene: TRBV15; J gene: TRBJ1-5; clone size: -; D gene: -; CDR3 DNA: TGTGCCACCAGCAGAGGTACGGGGAGACCCCAGCATTTT; CDR3 protein: CATSRGTGRPQHF
V gene: TRBV9; J gene: TRBJ2-7; clone size: -; D gene: TRBD2; CDR3 DNA: TGTGCCAGTTCTCTAGCGGGAGTTGAGTACGAGCAGTACTTC; CDR3 protein: CASSLAGVEYEQYF
V gene: TRBV10-3; J gene: TRBJ2-3; clone size: -; D gene: -; CDR3 DNA: TGTGCCATCAGTGGGCGGAGGGGAGTGAGCACAGATACGCAGTATTTT; CDR3 protein: CAISGRRGVSTDTQYF
V gene: TRBV23-1; J gene: TRBJ1-5; clone size: -; D gene: TRBD1; CDR3 DNA: TGCGCCAGCAGCCGGGTTACAGGGGGCGAAGGCAATCAGCCCCAGCATTTT; CDR3 protein: CASSRVTGGEGNQPQHF
V gene: TRBV15; J gene: TRBJ1-2; clone size: once; D gene: -; CDR3 DNA: TGTGCCACCAGCTTTGACAGAGACTATGGCTACACCTTC; CDR3 protein: CATSFDRDYGYTF
V gene: TRBV12-3/TRBV12-4; J gene: TRBJ2-4; clone size: -; D gene: TRBD2; CDR3 DNA: TGTGCCAGCAGTTTAGTTCTAGCGGGGACTCAGTACTTC; CDR3 protein: CASSLVLAGTQYF
V gene: TRBV6-2/TRBV6-3; J gene: TRBJ1-1; clone size: -; D gene: TRBD1; CDR3 DNA: TGTGCCAGCAGTTCTATTGGACAGGGTAACACTGAAGCTTTCTTT; CDR3 protein: CASSSIGQGNTEAFF
V gene: TRBV15; J gene: TRBJ1-4; clone size: -; D gene: -; CDR3 DNA: TGTGCCACCAGCAGATCACACCAGGGAGGCGGGAATGAAAAACTGTTTTTT; CDR3 protein: CATSRSHQGGGNEKLFF
V gene: TRBV5-6; J gene: TRBJ1-1; clone size: -; D gene: -; CDR3 DNA: TGTGCCAGCAGCTTTCGGGGGGGTGTGAGCGTGAACACTGAAGCTTTCTTT; CDR3 protein: CASSFRGGVSVNTEAFF
V gene: TRBV4-3; J gene: TRBJ2-5; clone size: -; D gene: -; CDR3 DNA: TGCGCCAGCAGCCAAGCTTGGAGTAGACAAGAGACCCAGTACTTC; CDR3 protein: CASSQAWSRQETQYF
V gene: TRBV3-1/TRBV3-2; J gene: TRBJ1-2; clone size: -; D gene: TRBD1; CDR3 DNA: TGTGCCAGCAGCCCGGGGACAGCTAACTATGGCTACACCTTC; CDR3 protein: CASSPGTANYGYTF